The next 26 T cell receptor beta chains were all read from a single sample in a study of response to subunit inactivated influenza vaccine. TCRdb processed the RT-PCR reads anew with MiXCR; each CDR3 protein has one entry. The sample yields hundreds of thousands of distinct CDR3 sequences, approximately 13% seen once. The sequencing used PBMCs from blood, collected less than 15 days before vaccination. Receptor source: a man aged 50-60 years who received an inactivated influenza vaccine.

This rearrangement joins TRBV28 to TRBJ2-2; D ambiguous. Germline V lookup: CDR1 MDHEN, CDR2 SYDVKM. This CDR3 has 13 amino acids. The V and J ends lost 7 bases and 5 bases respectively, with 11 bases between them. CDR3 sequence: CASTSGQTGELFF. The CDR3 DNA reads as TGTGCCAGCACCTCCGGCCAGACCGGGGAGCTGTTTTTT. The full variable domain, in which reference TRBV28 and TRBJ2-2 provide the parts outside the CDR3, is DVKVTQSSRYLVKRTGEKVFLECVQDMDHENMFWYRQDPGLGLRLIYFSYDVKMKEKGDIPEGYSVSREKKERFSLILESASTNQTSMYLCASTSGQTGELFFGEGSRLTVL.

The chain is built from TRBV11-2 and TRBJ2-7, with 8 bases that match TRBD1. This CDR3 has 17 amino acids. Per germline, CDR1 SGHAT and CDR2 FQNNGV. J gave up 0 bases and V 6 bases, and 13 bases lay outside the gene matches. CDR3 coding DNA: TGTGCCAGCAGTCTTCTTATCCGGGACAGGTCCTCCTACGAGCAGTACTTC. Amino acids: CASSLLIRDRSSYEQYF.

This clonotype was found a few times. J is TRBJ2-7 and V is TRBV5-1, with 10 positions matching TRBD1. The CDR3 runs 18 residues. CDR1 is SGHRS and CDR2 is YFSETQ in the germline V gene. After removal of 4 bases from V and 0 bases from J, the junction contained 13 bases not matched to a gene. This chain's CDR3 is CASSQIPGQGTGSYEQYF. The CDR3 DNA reads TGCGCCAGCAGCCAGATCCCGGGACAGGGGACGGGCTCCTACGAGCAGTACTTC.

This CDR3 is CSARVNTGGHSYEQYF. The CDR3 DNA sequence: TGCAGTGCTAGAGTTAATACGGGGGGCCACTCCTACGAGCAGTACTTC. V and J are TRBV20-1 and TRBJ2-7, with D maybe TRBD2 (7 bases). Between the trimmed V and J ends, which lost 1 base and 0 bases, there was a span of 16 bases. Germline assignment: CDR1 DFQATT and CDR2 SNEGSKA (reference sequence). This CDR3 is 16 amino acids long.

This clonotype was detected many times. A junction boundary mismatches the germline segment, possibly from a read error. The chain joins TRBV5-1 to TRBJ2-5; D could derive from TRBD1 or TRBD2 (5 bases each). Germline assignment: CDR1 SGHRS and CDR2 YFSETQ. This CDR3 contains 13 residues. The DNA for the CDR3 is TGTGCCAGCAGCTTAGGTGGGGGAGAGACCCAGTACTTC. This translates into CASSLGGGETQYF.

The genes are TRBV6-5 and TRBJ1-4; 8 bases are a match to TRBD1. The V and J ends lost 5 bases and 5 bases, in that order; junction bases with no gene match: 7. The CDR3 sequence is 15 residues long. From germline, CDR1 is MNHEY and CDR2 SVGAGI. The CDR3 sequence: CASSHQQGGNEKLFF. The CDR3 DNA reads TGTGCCAGCAGTCACCAACAGGGGGGGAATGAAAAACTGTTTTTT.

CDR3 residues: CASSGGGEKETQYF. The CDR3 DNA sequence: TGCGCCAGCAGCGGTGGGGGGGAAAAAGAGACCCAGTACTTC. This chain links TRBV5-1 with TRBJ2-5; TRBD2 agrees at 7 bases. The CDR3 spans 14 residues. The V gene end was trimmed by 4 bases and the J gene end by 3 bases; junction bases not matched to a gene: 6. Germline V gene data show CDR1 as SGHRS and CDR2 as YFSETQ.

This clonotype was seen a few times. This rearrangement joins TRBV20-1 to TRBJ2-3; D perhaps matches TRBD2 (5 bases). The CDR3 covers 14 residues. Germline lookup yields CDR1 DFQATT and CDR2 SNEGSKA (reference sequence). Trimming shortened V by 0 bases and J by 4 bases, and 11 bases separated the two germline ends. The DNA of the CDR3 is TGCAGTGCTAGAGATTCTAAGGGAGCAGATACGCAGTATTTT. Its translation is CSARDSKGADTQYF.

This clonotype was observed a handful of times. J is TRBJ2-7 and V is TRBV7-8, with D possibly being TRBD2 (6 bases). Germline V gives CDR1 SGHVS, CDR2 FQNEAQ. The CDR3 totals 17 residues. V was cut by 3 bases and J by 1 base, with 19 bases left in between. CDR3 region: CASSLRSGQVYSYEQYF. The CDR3 region has the DNA TGTGCCAGCAGCTTGAGGAGCGGGCAGGTATATTCCTACGAGCAGTACTTC.

V is TRBV20-1 and J is TRBJ2-7; no clear D. The CDR3 is 12 amino acids. Germline lookup yields CDR1 DFQATT and CDR2 SNEGSKA (reference sequence). V lost 6 bases and J lost 2, with 11 bases in between. Here the CDR3 DNA reads TGCAGTGCCCCAGACACAACCTACGAGCAGTACTTC. It yields the protein CSAPDTTYEQYF.

The rearrangement uses TRBV6-5 and TRBJ1-6; D unresolved. This CDR3 comprises 14 residues. CDR1 is MNHEY and CDR2 is SVGAGI in the germline V gene. V shed 4 bases and J shed 6 bases, with 10 bases lying between them. Written as DNA, the CDR3 is TGTGCCAGCAGTTCCGGACGGGTTAATTCACCCCTCCACTTT. The encoded protein is CASSSGRVNSPLHF.

This clonotype appeared many times. V gene TRBV6-1 combines with J gene TRBJ2-7, with D possibly TRBD1 on 5 matching bases. In germline, CDR1 is MNHNS, CDR2 SASEGT. V lost 6 bases and J lost 5, with 17 bases in between. The CDR3 length is 14 residues. CDR3 sequence: CASRPQGFRNEQYF. CDR3 bases: TGTGCCAGCAGACCCCAGGGATTTAGGAACGAGCAGTACTTC.

The chain combines TRBV10-3 with TRBJ1-1; D gene unclear. V was trimmed by 4 bases and J by 1 base, leaving 7 bases between them. This CDR3 contains 13 residues. In germline, CDR1 is ENHRY, CDR2 SYGVKD. The CDR3 loop is CAISARENTEAFF. DNA of the CDR3: TGTGCCATCAGTGCCCGGGAGAACACTGAAGCTTTCTTT.

The J gene is TRBJ2-3, the V gene TRBV5-1, with 9 bases identical to TRBD2. V lost 2 bases to trimming and J lost 1 base; unmatched junction nucleotides: 5. Germline CDR1 SGHRS, CDR2 YFSETQ. The CDR3 has 16 residues. In DNA form, the CDR3 reads TGCGCCAGCAGCTTTAGCGGGGGCCCCCGCACAGATACGCAGTATTTT. Translated: CASSFSGGPRTDTQYF.

This clonotype was detected only a few times. This chain joins TRBV28 and TRBJ1-2; tentative D call: TRBD1 (5 bases). CDR3 length: 14 amino acids. Deletions cut 8 bases from V and 2 bases from J, with 15 bases between. CDR1 and CDR2 (germline): MDHEN, SYDVKM. The CDR3, as DNA: TGTGCCAGCTTCGAGTTTAAGGGGAACTATGGCTACACCTTC. This gives the protein CASFEFKGNYGYTF.

This clonotype occurred a few times. This rearrangement joins TRBV20-1 to TRBJ2-1; the match to TRBD2 covers 8 bases. CDR1 and CDR2 (germline): DFQATT, SNEGSKA (reference sequence). The CDR3 is 16 amino acids. V was clipped by 2 bases and J by 2 bases; unmatched bases: 8. The CDR3 protein is CSARPSGGPPYNEQFF. As DNA, the CDR3 is TGCAGTGCTAGACCCAGCGGGGGACCGCCCTACAATGAGCAGTTCTTC.

Only a few counts were recorded for this clonotype. The chain is built from TRBV5-1 and TRBJ1-4; D unclear. The germline CDR1 and CDR2 sequences are SGHRS and YFSETQ. V shed 4 bases and J shed 0 bases, with 10 bases lying between them. CDR3 length equals 15 residues. The CDR3 loop is CASSESPPTNEKLFF. The CDR3 DNA follows: TGCGCCAGCAGCGAAAGTCCGCCAACTAATGAAAAACTGTTTTTT. The full variable domain, with the rest looked up from reference TRBV5-1 and TRBJ1-4, is KAGVTQTPRYLIKTRGQQVTLSCSPISGHRSVSWYQQTPGQGLQFLFEYFSETQRNKGNFPGRFSGRQFSNSRSEMNVSTLELGDSALYLCASSESPPTNEKLFFGSGTQLSVL.

This clonotype was picked up many times. V usage is TRBV11-2 and J usage is TRBJ1-1; a weak D match, TRBD1 (5 bases). Germline V lookup: CDR1 SGHAT, CDR2 FQNNGV. V lost 6 bases and J lost 0, with 14 bases in between. This CDR3 has 15 amino acids. CDR3 coding DNA: TGTGCCAGCAGTCGTCGGGACCTTCTGAACACTGAAGCTTTCTTT. Translated, it gives CASSRRDLLNTEAFF.

This chain links TRBV15 with TRBJ2-1, with TRBD2 matching over 10 bases. V lost 4 bases to trimming and J lost 8 bases; unmatched junction nucleotides: 11. The CDR3 sequence is 16 residues long. CDR1 and CDR2 from the germline V gene are LNHNV and YYDKDF (reference sequence). The CDR3 reads CATSTRGLAGDHEQFF. The DNA for the CDR3 is TGTGCCACCAGCACGAGGGGGCTAGCGGGAGACCATGAGCAGTTCTTC.

This clonotype has a handful of counts. The CDR3 region has the DNA TGCGCCAGCAGCATTGGACAGGGGGCGCGGACTAATGAAAAACTGTTTTTT. This codes for CASSIGQGARTNEKLFF. The gene calls are TRBV5-1 and TRBJ1-4, with TRBD1 matching over 11 bases. The V gene end was trimmed by 4 bases and the J gene end by 2 bases; junction bases not matched to a gene: 7. Germline loops: CDR1 SGHRS, CDR2 YFSETQ. The CDR3 covers 17 residues.

The chain links TRBV19 to TRBJ2-4, with 8 bases identical to TRBD1. The V gene end was trimmed by 3 bases and the J gene end by 6 bases; junction bases not matched to a gene: 1. Looked up from germline, CDR1 is LNHDA and CDR2 is SQIVND (reference sequence). This CDR3 contains 13 residues. The CDR3 sequence is CASSIGQGNIQYF. CDR3 DNA sequence: TGTGCCAGTAGTATCGGACAGGGAAACATTCAGTACTTC.

The chain joins TRBV20-1 to TRBJ2-7, with D uncertain. Per germline, CDR1 DFQATT and CDR2 SNEGSKA (reference sequence). Between the trimmed V and J ends, which lost 6 bases and 0 bases, there was a span of 15 bases. CDR3 size: 14 residues. Here the CDR3 DNA reads TGCAGTGCCCCGGGTGGGGTGACCTCCTACGAGCAGTACTTC. It specifies CSAPGGVTSYEQYF.

This clonotype was observed a few times. The V and J genes are TRBV15 and TRBJ2-2; D is unresolved. Germline assignment: CDR1 LNHNV and CDR2 YYDKDF (reference sequence). This CDR3 comprises 12 residues. Trimming pared 1 base from V and 8 bases from J, leaving 5 bases between. CDR3 sequence: CATSRGLGELFF. In nucleotides, the CDR3 is TGTGCCACCAGCAGAGGATTAGGGGAGCTGTTTTTT.

This clonotype was recorded at least ten times. This rearrangement joins TRBV5-1 to TRBJ2-3; 13 nucleotides agree with TRBD2. Germline V lookup: CDR1 SGHRS, CDR2 YFSETQ. CDR3 length equals 19 residues. V was pared by 0 bases and J by 0 bases, with 7 bases of the junction left unmatched. The CDR3 nucleotides are TGCGCCAGCAGCTTGGGACTAGCGGGAGGATCAACTAGCACAGATACGCAGTATTTT. Protein sequence: CASSLGLAGGSTSTDTQYF.

This chain connects TRBV5-8 to TRBJ1-6, with 7 bases aligning to TRBD1. The V and J ends lost 3 bases and 14 bases, in that order; junction bases with no gene match: 14. The CDR3 is 15 amino acids. Germline V gives CDR1 SGHTS, CDR2 YDEGEE. CDR3 DNA: TGTGCCAGCAGCTACCGGACAGGCGCCCATGGGGCCCTCCACTTT. Protein sequence: CASSYRTGAHGALHF. Complete variable domain (other parts from reference TRBV5-8 and TRBJ1-6): EAGVTQSPTHLIKTRGQQATLRCSPISGHTSVYWYQQALGLGLQFLLWYDEGEERNRGNFPPRFSGRQFPNYSSELNVNALELEDSALYLCASSYRTGAHGALHFGNGTRLTVT.

This clonotype has more than one count but fewer than ten. This chain links TRBV5-6 with TRBJ1-1; maybe TRBD1 (5 bases). Germline CDR1 reads SGHDT; CDR2 reads YYEEEE. The V and J ends lost 4 bases and 5 bases respectively, with 15 bases between them. The CDR3 is 14 amino acids. This CDR3 reads CASSPVVQETEAFF. The CDR3 DNA is TGTGCCAGCAGCCCAGTGGTACAGGAGACTGAAGCTTTCTTT.